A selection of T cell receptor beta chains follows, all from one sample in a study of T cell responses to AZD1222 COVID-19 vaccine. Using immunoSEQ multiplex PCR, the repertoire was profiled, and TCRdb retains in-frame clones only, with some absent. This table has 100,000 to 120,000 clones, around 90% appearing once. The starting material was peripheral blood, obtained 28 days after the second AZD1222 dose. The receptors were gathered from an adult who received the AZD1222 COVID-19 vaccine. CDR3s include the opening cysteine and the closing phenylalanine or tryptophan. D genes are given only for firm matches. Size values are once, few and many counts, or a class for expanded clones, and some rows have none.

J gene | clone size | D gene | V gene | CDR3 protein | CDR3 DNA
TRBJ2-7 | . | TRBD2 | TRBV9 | CASSVGLADSYEQYF | TGTGCCAGCAGCGTAGGACTAGCGGATTCCTACGAGCAGTACTTC
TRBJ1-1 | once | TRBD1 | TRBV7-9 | CASSRGQAMNTEAFF | TGTGCCAGCAGCCGCGGACAGGCTATGAACACTGAAGCTTTCTTT
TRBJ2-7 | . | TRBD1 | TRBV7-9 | CASSLGDREPYF | TGTGCCAGCAGCCTCGGGGACAGAGAACCGTACTTC
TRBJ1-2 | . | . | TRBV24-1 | CATSGDDGYTF | TGTGCCACCAGTGGGGATGACGGCTACACCTTC
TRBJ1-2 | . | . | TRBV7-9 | CASSGRLSNYGYTF | TGTGCCAGCAGCGGCCGACTGAGCAACTATGGCTACACCTTC
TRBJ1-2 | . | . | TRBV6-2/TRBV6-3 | CASSYSAGAVYGYTF | TGTGCCAGCAGTTACTCGGCAGGGGCGGTGTATGGCTACACCTTC
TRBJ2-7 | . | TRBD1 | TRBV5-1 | CASSADRGLGEQYF | TGCGCCAGCAGCGCGGACAGGGGGCTGGGCGAGCAGTACTTC
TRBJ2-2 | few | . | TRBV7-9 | CASSLLAGDTGELFF | TGTGCCAGCAGCTTACTAGCAGGTGACACCGGGGAGCTGTTTTTT
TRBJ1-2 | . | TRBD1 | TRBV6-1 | CASSSGDRDHYGYTF | TGTGCCAGCAGTTCAGGCGACAGGGACCACTATGGCTACACCTTC
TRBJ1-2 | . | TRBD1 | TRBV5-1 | CASSPPGQGIVGGYTF | TGCGCCAGCAGCCCACCGGGACAGGGGATTGTCGGTGGCTACACCTTC
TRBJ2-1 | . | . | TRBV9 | CASSVGRDPRASYNEQFF | TGTGCCAGCAGCGTAGGACGGGACCCCCGAGCCTCCTACAATGAGCAGTTCTTC
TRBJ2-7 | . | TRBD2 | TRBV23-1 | CASSQSMTDRGDEQYF | TGCGCCAGCAGTCAATCGATGACGGATCGGGGGGACGAGCAGTACTTC
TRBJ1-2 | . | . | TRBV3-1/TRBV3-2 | CASSQAWPLYRYTF | TGTGCCAGCAGCCAAGCCTGGCCTTTATATCGCTACACCTTC
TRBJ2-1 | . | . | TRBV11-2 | CASSLGVAQVINEQFF | TGTGCCAGCAGCTTAGGAGTTGCCCAGGTTATCAATGAGCAGTTCTTC
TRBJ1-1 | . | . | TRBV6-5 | CASMRHYTEAFF | TGTGCCAGCATGAGACATTACACTGAAGCTTTCTTT
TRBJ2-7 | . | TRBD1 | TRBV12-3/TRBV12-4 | CASTLGQGYEQYF | TGTGCCAGCACCTTGGGACAGGGCTACGAGCAGTACTTC
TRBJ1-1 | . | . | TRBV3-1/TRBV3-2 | CASSFSSRGLNTEAFF | TGTGCCAGCAGTTTCTCCTCCAGGGGCCTAAACACTGAAGCTTTCTTT
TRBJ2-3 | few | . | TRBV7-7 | CASSRGWGDTQYF | TGTGCTAGCAGCCGGGGCTGGGGAGATACGCAGTATTTT
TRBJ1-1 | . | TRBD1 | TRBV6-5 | CASLPDRGNTEAFF | TGTGCCAGCCTACCAGACAGGGGGAACACTGAAGCTTTCTTT
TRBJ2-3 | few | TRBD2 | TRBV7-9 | CASSERASGTDTQYF | TGTGCCAGCAGCGAGAGGGCTAGCGGGACAGATACGCAGTATTTT
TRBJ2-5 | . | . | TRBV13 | CASSAPGYQETQYF | TGTGCCAGCAGCGCACCGGGATACCAAGAGACCCAGTACTTC
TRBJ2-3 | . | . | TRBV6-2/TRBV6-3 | CASSTPLGAAKSTDTQYF | TGTGCCAGCAGTACCCCCCTAGGGGCGGCCAAAAGCACAGATACGCAGTATTTT
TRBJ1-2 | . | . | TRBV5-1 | CASSLNGGLLGGYTF | TGCGCCAGCAGCTTGAATGGGGGATTATTGGGAGGCTACACCTTC
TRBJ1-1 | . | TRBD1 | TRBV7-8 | CASSFYRGGNTEAFF | TGTGCCAGCAGCTTTTACAGGGGAGGGAACACTGAAGCTTTCTTT
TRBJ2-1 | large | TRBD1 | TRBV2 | CASGTDYNEQFF | TGTGCCAGCGGGACAGACTACAATGAGCAGTTCTTC
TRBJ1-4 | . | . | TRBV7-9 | CASSLLGGAEKLFF | TGTGCCAGCAGCTTACTAGGAGGGGCGGAAAAACTGTTTTTT
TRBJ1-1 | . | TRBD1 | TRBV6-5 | CASSYWTGVNTEAFF | TGTGCCAGCAGTTACTGGACAGGAGTAAACACTGAAGCTTTCTTT
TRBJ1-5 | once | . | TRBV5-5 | CASSPRGDPRPQHF | TGTGCCAGCAGCCCCCGAGGTGACCCTCGGCCCCAGCATTTT
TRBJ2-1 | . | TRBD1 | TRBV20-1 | CSASRPGQNNEQFF | TGCAGTGCCAGTCGACCGGGACAGAACAATGAGCAGTTCTTC
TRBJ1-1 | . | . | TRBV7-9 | CASSPTENTEAFF | TGTGCCAGCAGTCCCACGGAGAACACTGAAGCTTTCTTT
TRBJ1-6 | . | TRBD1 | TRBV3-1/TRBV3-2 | CASSPSIGTVYNSPLHF | TGTGCCAGCAGCCCATCTATCGGGACAGTCTATAATTCACCCCTCCACTTT
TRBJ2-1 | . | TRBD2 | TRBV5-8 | CASSLGLAGEDEQFF | TGTGCCAGCAGCTTGGGACTAGCGGGAGAGGATGAGCAGTTCTTC
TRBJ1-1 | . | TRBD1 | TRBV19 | CASSRRQGALRTEAFF | TGTGCCAGTAGTAGAAGACAGGGGGCTCTCCGGACTGAAGCTTTCTTT
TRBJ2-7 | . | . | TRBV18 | CASSSGGDSYEQYF | TGTGCCAGCTCTTCAGGGGGGGACTCCTACGAGCAGTACTTC
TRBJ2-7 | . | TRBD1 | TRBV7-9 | CASSKGQGLSYEQYF | TGTGCCAGCAGCAAAGGACAGGGGCTCTCCTACGAGCAGTACTTC
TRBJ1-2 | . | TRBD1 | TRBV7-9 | CASSWGDSNYGYTF | TGTGCCAGCAGCTGGGGGGACAGTAACTATGGCTACACCTTC
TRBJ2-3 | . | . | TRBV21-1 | CASSREGDGRNTQYF | TGTGCCAGCAGCAGAGAAGGGGACGGGCGCAATACGCAGTATTTT
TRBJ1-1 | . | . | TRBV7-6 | CASSQNPGFPSEAFF | TGTGCCAGCAGCCAAAATCCGGGTTTCCCTTCTGAAGCTTTCTTT
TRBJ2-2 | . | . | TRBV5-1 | CASEGGGANTGELFF | TGCGCCAGCGAGGGCGGGGGCGCGAACACCGGGGAGCTGTTTTTT
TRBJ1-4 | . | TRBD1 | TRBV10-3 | CAISSGQGHFF | TGTGCCATCTCCTCGGGACAGGGACATTTTTTT
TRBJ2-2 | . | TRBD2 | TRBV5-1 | CASSPNLAGLTGELFF | TGCGCCAGCAGCCCAAATCTAGCGGGGCTCACCGGGGAGCTGTTTTTT
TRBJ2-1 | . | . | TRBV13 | CASSLRPVHEQFF | TGTGCCAGCAGCCTCCGCCCAGTTCATGAGCAGTTCTTC
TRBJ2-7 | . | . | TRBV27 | CASRGWAESYEQYF | TGTGCCAGCAGGGGTTGGGCGGAGTCCTACGAGCAGTACTTC
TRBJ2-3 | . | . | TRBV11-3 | CASSDRNTDTQYF | TGTGCCAGCAGCGACCGAAACACAGATACGCAGTATTTT
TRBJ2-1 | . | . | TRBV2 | CASSSDTMGYNEQFF | TGTGCCAGCAGTTCGGACACCATGGGCTACAATGAGCAGTTCTTC
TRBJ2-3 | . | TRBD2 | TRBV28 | CASSSGREGHGTDTQYF | TGTGCCAGCAGTTCGGGGCGGGAGGGCCATGGCACAGATACGCAGTATTTT
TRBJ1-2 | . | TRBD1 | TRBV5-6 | CASSLGSDRVYGYTF | TGTGCCAGCAGCTTGGGATCGGACAGGGTCTATGGCTACACCTTC
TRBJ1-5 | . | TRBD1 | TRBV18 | CASSTTGVIQPQHF | TGTGCCAGCTCAACTACAGGGGTCATCCAGCCCCAGCATTTT
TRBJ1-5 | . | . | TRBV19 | CASSPDRNQPQHF | TGTGCCAGTAGTCCGGACAGAAATCAGCCCCAGCATTTT
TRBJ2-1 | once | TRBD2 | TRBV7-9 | CASSGIAGNLGDEQFF | TGTGCCAGCAGCGGAATAGCGGGGAACTTAGGGGATGAGCAGTTCTTC
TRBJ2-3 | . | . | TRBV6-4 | CASSAQGTDTQYF | TGTGCCAGCAGTGCACAGGGCACAGATACGCAGTATTTT
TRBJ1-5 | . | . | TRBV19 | CASSIGRVQPQHF | TGTGCCAGTAGTATAGGAAGGGTCCAGCCCCAGCATTTT
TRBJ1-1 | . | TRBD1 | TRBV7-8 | CASSPGQGLAFF | TGTGCCAGCAGCCCGGGACAGGGGTTAGCTTTCTTT
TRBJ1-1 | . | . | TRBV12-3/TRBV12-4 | CASSFGWRTEAFF | TGTGCCAGCAGTTTCGGGTGGAGGACTGAAGCTTTCTTT
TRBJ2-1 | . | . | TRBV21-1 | CASSKVDRDLLDNEQFF | TGTGCCAGCAGCAAAGTGGACAGGGATCTCCTAGACAATGAGCAGTTCTTC
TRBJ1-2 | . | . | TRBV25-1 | CASSPGRGYTF | TGTGCCAGCAGCCCCGGCCGCGGCTACACCTTC
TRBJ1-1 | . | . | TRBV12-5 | CASGLVPGVRAFF | TGTGCTAGTGGTTTGGTACCAGGGGTGCGCGCTTTCTTT
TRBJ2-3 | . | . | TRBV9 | CASSVVVGLSDTQYF | TGTGCCAGCAGCGTAGTTGTAGGGCTTTCAGATACGCAGTATTTT
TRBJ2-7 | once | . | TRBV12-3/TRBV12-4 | CASSSNYEQYF | TGTGCCAGCAGCTCGAATTACGAGCAGTACTTC
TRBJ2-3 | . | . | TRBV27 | CASTPWQGYADTQYF | TGTGCCAGCACCCCTTGGCAGGGGTATGCAGATACGCAGTATTTT